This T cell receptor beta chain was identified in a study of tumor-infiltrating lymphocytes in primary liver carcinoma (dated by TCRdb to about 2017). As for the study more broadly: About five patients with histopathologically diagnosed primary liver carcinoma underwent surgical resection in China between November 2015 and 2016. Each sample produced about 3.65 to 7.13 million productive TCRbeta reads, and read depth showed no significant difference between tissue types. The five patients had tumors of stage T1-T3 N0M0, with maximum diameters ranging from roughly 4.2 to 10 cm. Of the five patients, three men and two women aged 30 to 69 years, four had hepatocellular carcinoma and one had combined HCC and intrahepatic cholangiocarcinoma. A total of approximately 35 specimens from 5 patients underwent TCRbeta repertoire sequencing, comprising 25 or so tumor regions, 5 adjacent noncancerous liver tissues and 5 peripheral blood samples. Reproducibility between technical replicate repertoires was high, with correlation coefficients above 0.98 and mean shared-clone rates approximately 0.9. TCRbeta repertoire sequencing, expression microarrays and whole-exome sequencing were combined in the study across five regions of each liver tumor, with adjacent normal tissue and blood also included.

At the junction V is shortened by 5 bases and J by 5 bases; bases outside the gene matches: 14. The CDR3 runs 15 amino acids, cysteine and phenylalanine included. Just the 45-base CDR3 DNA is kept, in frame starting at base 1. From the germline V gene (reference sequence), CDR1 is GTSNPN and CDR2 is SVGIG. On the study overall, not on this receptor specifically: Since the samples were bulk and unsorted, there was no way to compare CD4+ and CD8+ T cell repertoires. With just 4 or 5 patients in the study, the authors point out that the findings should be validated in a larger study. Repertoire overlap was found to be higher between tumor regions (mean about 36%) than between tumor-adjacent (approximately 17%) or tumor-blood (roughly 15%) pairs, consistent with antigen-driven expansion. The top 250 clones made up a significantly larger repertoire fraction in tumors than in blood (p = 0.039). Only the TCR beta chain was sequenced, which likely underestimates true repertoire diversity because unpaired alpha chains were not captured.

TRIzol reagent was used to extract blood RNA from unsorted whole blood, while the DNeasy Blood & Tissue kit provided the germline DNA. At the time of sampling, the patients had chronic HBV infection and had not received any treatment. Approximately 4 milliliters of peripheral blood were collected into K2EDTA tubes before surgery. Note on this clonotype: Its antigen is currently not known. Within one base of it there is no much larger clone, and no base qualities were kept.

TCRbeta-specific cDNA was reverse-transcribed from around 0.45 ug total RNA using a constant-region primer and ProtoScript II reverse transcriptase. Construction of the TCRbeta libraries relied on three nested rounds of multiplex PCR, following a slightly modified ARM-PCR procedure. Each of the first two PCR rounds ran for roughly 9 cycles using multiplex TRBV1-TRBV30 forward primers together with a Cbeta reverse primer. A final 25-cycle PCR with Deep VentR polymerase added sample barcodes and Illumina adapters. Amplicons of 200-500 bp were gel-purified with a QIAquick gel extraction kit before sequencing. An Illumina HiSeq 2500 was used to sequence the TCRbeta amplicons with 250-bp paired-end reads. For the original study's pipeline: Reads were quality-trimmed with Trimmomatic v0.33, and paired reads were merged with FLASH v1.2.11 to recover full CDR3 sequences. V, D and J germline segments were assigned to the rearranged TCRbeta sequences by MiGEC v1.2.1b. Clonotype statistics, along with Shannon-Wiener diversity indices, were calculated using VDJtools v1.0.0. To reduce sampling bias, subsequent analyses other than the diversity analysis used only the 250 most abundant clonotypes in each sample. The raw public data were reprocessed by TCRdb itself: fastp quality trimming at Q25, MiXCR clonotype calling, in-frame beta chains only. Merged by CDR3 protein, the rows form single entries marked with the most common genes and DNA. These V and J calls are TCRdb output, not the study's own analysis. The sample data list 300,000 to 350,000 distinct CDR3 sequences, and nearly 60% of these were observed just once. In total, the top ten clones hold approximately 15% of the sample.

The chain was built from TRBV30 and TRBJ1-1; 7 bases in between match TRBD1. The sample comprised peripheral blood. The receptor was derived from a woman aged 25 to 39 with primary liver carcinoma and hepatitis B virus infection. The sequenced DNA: TGTGCCTGGGACTCTTCCGGGACAGTAGGGACTGAAGCTTTCTTT. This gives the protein CAWDSSGTVGTEAFF. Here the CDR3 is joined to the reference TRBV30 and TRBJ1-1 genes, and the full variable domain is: SQTIHQWPATLVQPVGSPLSLECTVEGTSNPNLYWYRQAAGRGLQLLFYSVGIGQISSEVPQNLSASRPQDRQFILSSKKLLLSDSGFYLCAWDSSGTVGTEAFFGQGTRLTVV.